Below are 8 T cell receptor beta chains sequenced from a single sample in a study of blood T cell repertoires in COVID-19. Data came from immunoSEQ multiplex PCR; TCRdb stores just in-frame clones and leaves some out. The table has tens of thousands of clones, over 75% seen once. Sequencing used peripheral blood. The receptors derive from a man in his 70s with active COVID-19.

The chain joins TRBV29-1 to TRBJ1-1; 9 bases match TRBD1. Trimming at V came to 7 bases and at J to 3 bases, leaving 12 bases not matched to a gene. The germline CDR1 and CDR2 sequences are SQVTM and ANQGSEA. There are 15 residues in the CDR3. The CDR3 protein is CSALPRTGVDTEAFF. The CDR3 DNA is TGCAGCGCTTTACCTCGGACAGGGGTCGACACTGAAGCTTTCTTT.

The V call is TRBV6-5, the J call TRBJ1-6; a possible D gene is TRBD1 (5 bases). V lost 3 bases and J 7 bases, leaving 16 bases between the germline ends. CDR1 MNHEY and CDR2 SVGAGI come from the germline V gene. The CDR3 runs to 16 residues. The CDR3 nucleotides read TGTGCCAGCAGTTATTCTCCAGGGCTTGGGAATTCACCCCTCCACTTT. Amino acids: CASSYSPGLGNSPLHF.

CDR3 region: CASSQKQGVLSGNTIYF. The CDR3 DNA is TGCGCCAGCAGCCAAAAGCAAGGGGTCCTCTCTGGAAACACCATATATTTT. J is TRBJ1-3 and V is TRBV4-3; possibly TRBD1 for D (5 bases). Germline V gene sequence: CDR1 LGHNA, CDR2 YSLEER. V was trimmed by 2 bases and J by 0 bases, leaving 14 bases between them. This CDR3 is 17 amino acids long.

In this sample, this clone turned up once. The gene calls are TRBV14 and TRBJ2-1; D is perhaps TRBD2 (5 bases). Trimming removed 0 bases from V and 7 bases from J, with 16 bases in between. Germline CDR1 and CDR2: SGHDN and FVKESK. CDR3 length: 16 residues. For the CDR3, the DNA is TGTGCCAGCAGCCAAGACCGGACCTTACGACTAAATGAGCAGTTCTTC. As protein: CASSQDRTLRLNEQFF. Filled out from reference TRBV14 and TRBJ2-1, the complete variable domain reads EAGVTQFPSHSVIEKGQTVTLRCDPISGHDNLYWYRRVMGKEIKFLLHFVKESKQDESGMPNNRFLAERTGGTYSTLKVQPAELEDSGVYFCASSQDRTLRLNEQFFGPGTRLTVL.

The chain links TRBV2 to TRBJ1-4; 7 bases line up with TRBD1. This CDR3 spans 15 amino acids. Germline V gene data show CDR1 as SNHLY and CDR2 as FYNNEI. V lost 7 bases, J lost 4 bases, and 9 bases stayed unmatched. In DNA, the CDR3 is TGTGCCAGCAATTCCCCGGGACAGAGTAATGAAAAACTGTTTTTT. This sequence encodes CASNSPGQSNEKLFF. The full variable domain, its missing parts supplied by reference TRBV2 and TRBJ1-4, is EPEVTQTPSHQVTQMGQEVILRCVPISNHLYFYWYRQILGQKVEFLVSFYNNEISEKSEIFDDQFSVERPDGSNFTLKIRSTKLEDSAMYFCASNSPGQSNEKLFFGSGTQLSVL.

The chain recombines TRBV5-6 with TRBJ1-2, with 7 bases lining up with TRBD1. J was trimmed by 6 bases and V by 7 bases; bases with no gene match: 9. The CDR3 is 13 residues long. Germline assignment: CDR1 SGHDT and CDR2 YYEEEE. CDR3 region: CASGDRVVNGYTF. The CDR3 bases are TGTGCCAGCGGCGACAGGGTCGTTAATGGCTACACCTTC. Filled out from reference TRBV5-6 and TRBJ1-2, the complete variable domain reads DAGVTQSPTHLIKTRGQQVTLRCSPKSGHDTVSWYQQALGQGPQFIFQYYEEEERQRGNFPDRFSGHQFPNYSSELNVNALLLGDSALYLCASGDRVVNGYTFGSGTRLTVV.

V gene TRBV5-1 combines with J gene TRBJ1-2; D may be TRBD1 (6 bases). In germline, CDR1 is SGHRS, CDR2 YFSETQ. This CDR3 spans 14 amino acids. V lost 0 bases to trimming and J lost 4 bases, with 10 bases between them. In DNA, the CDR3 is TGCGCCAGCAGCTTGGAGGGCAGGGGCTATGGCTACACCTTC. It yields the protein CASSLEGRGYGYTF.

This clone turned up a few times. The chain employs TRBV30 and TRBJ2-7, with a possible D match to TRBD2 (5 bases). The V end was cut by 5 bases, the J end by 5 bases, with 16 bases between. Germline values: CDR1 GTSNPN, CDR2 SVGIG (reference sequence). The CDR3 is 13 amino acids. The CDR3: CAWGKIAFDEQYF. The DNA of the CDR3 is TGTGCCTGGGGAAAGATAGCGTTCGACGAGCAGTACTTC.